Below, 26 T cell receptor beta chains from the same sample are listed, as sequenced in a study of blood T cell repertoires in COVID-19. Clones were read by immunoSEQ multiplex PCR, and TCRdb kept only the in-frame ones, dropping some. The sample includes about 240,000 clones, 82% of them seen just once. Sequencing was performed on peripheral blood. Every receptor here comes from a young woman with acute or convalescent COVID-19.

The chain couples TRBV6-6 to TRBJ2-5, with a possible D match to TRBD1 (5 bases). This CDR3 has 14 amino acids. Germline V gene sequence: CDR1 MNHNY, CDR2 SVGAGI (reference sequence). V was clipped by 2 bases and J by 5 bases, with 12 bases between them. CDR3 coding DNA: TGTGCCAGCAGTTACAGGGGTACTGGGGAGACCCAGTACTTC. This translates into CASSYRGTGETQYF.

This chain links TRBV30 with TRBJ2-7, with D possibly matching TRBD2 (7 bases). Per germline, CDR1 GTSNPN and CDR2 SVGIG (reference sequence). V was shortened by 5 bases and J by 3 bases, with 11 bases between the two germline ends. This CDR3 comprises 12 residues. CDR3 sequence (DNA): TGTGCCTGGGGGGGAGGGGGCTACGAGCAGTACTTC. Protein: CAWGGGGYEQYF.

This chain joins TRBV5-5 and TRBJ1-2, with D perhaps TRBD1 (5 bases). This CDR3 has 14 residues. V lost 1 base and J 1 base, leaving 8 bases between the germline ends. Germline lookup yields CDR1 SGHKS and CDR2 YYEKEE (reference sequence). The CDR3 DNA follows: TGTGCCAGCAGCTTGCCCAGGGTTAACTATGGCTACACCTTC. Translated, it gives CASSLPRVNYGYTF.

The genes are TRBV28 and TRBJ2-3, with 9 nucleotides matching TRBD1. This CDR3 region has 15 residues. CDR1 is MDHEN and CDR2 is SYDVKM in the germline V gene. With 6 bases clipped from V and 3 bases from J, the junction kept 7 bases outside the gene matches. The CDR3 region is CASSPTGGITDTQYF. CDR3 DNA sequence: TGTGCCAGCAGCCCGACAGGGGGTATAACAGATACGCAGTATTTT.

This sequence joins TRBV19 and TRBJ1-3; possible D gene TRBD1, 6 bases. Germline CDR1 LNHDA, CDR2 SQIVND (reference sequence). CDR3 length equals 14 residues. V gave up 6 bases and J gave up 5 bases, with 14 bases separating them. The CDR3 here is CASSSRDIRNTIYF. In DNA form, the CDR3 reads TGTGCCAGTAGCAGCCGGGACATTCGAAACACCATATATTTT.

J is TRBJ1-1 and V is TRBV27, with a weak D call TRBD1 (5 bases). CDR1 is MNHEY and CDR2 is SMNVEV in the germline V gene (reference sequence). V was cut by 6 bases and J by 7 bases, with 15 bases left in between. The CDR3 spans 13 residues. This chain's CDR3 is CASSRGGIVEAFF. The CDR3 nucleotides read TGTGCCAGCAGCCGTGGGGGGATAGTTGAAGCTTTCTTT.

This sequence joins TRBV27 and TRBJ2-1; 10 positions match TRBD2. Germline V gene sequence: CDR1 MNHEY, CDR2 SMNVEV (reference sequence). The V and J ends lost 5 bases and 7 bases, in that order; junction bases with no gene match: 11. CDR3 length equals 16 residues. The CDR3 DNA is TGTGCCAGCAGTCCTTATCTAGCGGGAGTCAGTAATGAGCAGTTCTTC. Its translation: CASSPYLAGVSNEQFF.

The rearrangement joins TRBV19 to TRBJ2-7; perhaps TRBD1 as D (5 bases). Deletions cut 4 bases from V and 3 bases from J, with 16 bases between. CDR3 size: 15 residues. In germline, CDR1 is LNHDA, CDR2 SQIVND (reference sequence). DNA for the CDR3: TGTGCCAGTAGTAGGGGATTGGGGCCCTTCTACGAGCAGTACTTC. Translated, it gives CASSRGLGPFYEQYF.

The chain combines TRBV6-4 with TRBJ2-2; TRBD2 aligns across 7 bases. J gave up 3 bases and V 5 bases, and 3 bases lay outside the gene matches. CDR1 is MRHNA and CDR2 is SNTAGT in the germline V gene. The CDR3 loop spans 14 amino acids. The CDR3 DNA reads TGTGCCAGCAGTCCTAGCGGAGACACCGGGGAGCTGTTTTTT. Residues: CASSPSGDTGELFF.

This chain uses TRBV30 with TRBJ2-1; 14 bases line up with TRBD2. V was clipped by 3 bases and J by 8 bases; unmatched bases: 15. Germline-derived CDR1 and CDR2 are GTSNPN and SVGIG (reference sequence). The CDR3 loop spans 18 amino acids. The CDR3 here is CAWRGTSGSGWGSHEQFF. CDR3 DNA sequence: TGTGCCTGGAGAGGGACTAGCGGGAGTGGATGGGGGTCCCATGAGCAGTTCTTC.

The J gene is TRBJ1-2, the V gene TRBV15; the D gene is possibly TRBD1 (5 bases). The germline V gene has CDR1 LNHNV and CDR2 YYDKDF (reference sequence). V gave up 0 bases and J gave up 8 bases, with 16 bases separating them. CDR3 length equals 15 residues. This CDR3 reads CATSRDPQGISGYTF. The CDR3 DNA reads TGTGCCACCAGCAGAGACCCCCAGGGTATTAGCGGCTACACCTTC.

This chain joins TRBV28 and TRBJ2-6; tentative D call: TRBD1 (6 bases). In germline, CDR1 is MDHEN, CDR2 SYDVKM. V lost 6 bases, J lost 2 bases, and 23 bases lay in between. The CDR3 contains 19 residues. The CDR3 loop reads CASRNKPQGYRAGANVLTF. DNA of the CDR3: TGTGCCAGCAGAAATAAACCCCAAGGCTACAGGGCTGGGGCCAACGTCCTGACTTTC. The full variable domain, completed using reference TRBV28 and TRBJ2-6, is DVKVTQSSRYLVKRTGEKVFLECVQDMDHENMFWYRQDPGLGLRLIYFSYDVKMKEKGDIPEGYSVSREKKERFSLILESASTNQTSMYLCASRNKPQGYRAGANVLTFGAGSRLTVL.

This sequence joins TRBV12-3 or TRBV12-4 and TRBJ1-1; possible D gene TRBD1, 5 bases. The V gene lost 6 bases and the J gene lost 5 bases, with 13 bases spanning the gap. The CDR3 is 13 residues long. CDR3 bases: TGTGCCAGCAGGGCGGCAGGGAGGACTGAAGCTTTCTTT. This encodes CASRAAGRTEAFF.

In regard to this clone: Compared with germline, one end of the junction differs, possibly owing to a read error. The CDR3 bases are TGTACCAGCAGTAAAACAGGGGGCAGAGATACGCAGTATTTT. Translated, it gives CTSSKTGGRDTQYF. V usage is TRBV6-4 and J usage is TRBJ2-3, with 9 nucleotides matching TRBD1. Germline CDR1 and CDR2: MRHNA and SNTAGT. The CDR3 runs to 14 residues.

In regard to this clone: One end of the junction does not line up with germline, which may come from a read error. V gene TRBV6-1 combines with J gene TRBJ2-3, with 10 bases identical to TRBD1. The CDR3 loop spans 14 amino acids. Germline CDR1 reads MNHNS; CDR2 reads SASEGT. CDR3 residues: CASSEGRTGGHRCF. The CDR3 nucleotides read TGTGCCAGCAGTGAAGGACGGACAGGGGGACACAGATGCTTT.

The chain employs TRBV7-2 and TRBJ2-7, with D possibly matching TRBD1 (5 bases). With 5 bases removed from V and 3 bases from J, the gap between germline ends came to 14 bases. The CDR3 extends over 14 amino acids. The germline V gene encodes CDR1 SGHTA and CDR2 FQGNSA. CDR3 sequence reads: CASSPGSANYEQYF. Written as DNA, the CDR3 is TGTGCCAGCAGCCCAGGGTCCGCTAACTACGAGCAGTACTTC.

V usage is TRBV10-2 and J usage is TRBJ1-5; D gene uncertain. The CDR3 is 16 residues long. V shed 0 bases and J shed 1 base, with 10 bases lying between them. The germline V gene encodes CDR1 WSHSY and CDR2 SAAADI. In DNA, the CDR3 is TGCGCCAGCAGTGAGTCCTGGTCAGCGAGCAATCAGCCCCAGCATTTT. Translating it yields CASSESWSASNQPQHF.

The chain has TRBV14 and TRBJ2-1; maybe TRBD2 (5 bases). Germline CDR1 and CDR2: SGHDN and FVKESK. This CDR3 is 16 amino acids long. Trimming left V 6 bases short and J 7 bases short, with 22 bases between. CDR3 region: CASSKLAHLEKNEQFF. As DNA, the CDR3 is TGTGCCAGCAGTAAGCTAGCCCACCTGGAGAAAAATGAGCAGTTCTTC.

This clone was picked up a small number of times. The V gene is TRBV2, the J gene TRBJ2-5, with 9 positions matching TRBD1. The CDR3 length is 15 residues. Germline CDR1 SNHLY, CDR2 FYNNEI. With V trimmed by 6 bases and J by 3 bases, 8 bases remained unmatched. CDR3 sequence reads: CASRRDRVIEETQYF. CDR3 coding DNA: TGTGCCAGCAGGAGGGACAGGGTCATTGAAGAGACCCAGTACTTC.

The CDR3 loop is CARKRPGTGSTYGYTF. The DNA for the CDR3 is TGTGCCCGGAAACGCCCCGGGACAGGGTCTACCTATGGCTACACCTTC. This chain joins TRBV30 and TRBJ1-2; 9 bases are shared with TRBD1. Germline CDR1 reads GTSNPN; CDR2 reads SVGIG (reference sequence). Losses at the gene ends were 8 bases for V and 4 bases for J; bases not matched to a gene: 17. This CDR3 contains 16 residues.

The genes are TRBV19 and TRBJ1-6; TRBD1 agrees at 8 bases. Per germline, CDR1 LNHDA and CDR2 SQIVND (reference sequence). V lost 3 bases and J lost 7; bases outside the gene matches: 11. This CDR3 spans 17 amino acids. The CDR3, as DNA: TGTGCCAGTAGTATTCGGCCGACAGGGGACCTAAATTCACCCCTCCACTTT. Its protein product is CASSIRPTGDLNSPLHF. The full variable domain, with the rest looked up from reference TRBV19 and TRBJ1-6, is DGGITQSPKYLFRKEGQNVTLSCEQNLNHDAMYWYRQDPGQGLRLIYYSQIVNDFQKGDIAEGYSVSREKKESFPLTVTSAQKNPTAFYLCASSIRPTGDLNSPLHFGNGTRLTVT.

The chain links TRBV9 to TRBJ2-3; TRBD2 is a possible D gene (5 bases). Germline V lookup: CDR1 SGDLS, CDR2 YYNGEE. This CDR3 is built from 15 residues. Trimming shortened V by 1 base and J by 0 bases, and 9 bases separated the two germline ends. The CDR3 region is CASSVQRTSTDTQYF. The CDR3, as DNA: TGTGCCAGCAGCGTACAGCGGACTAGCACAGATACGCAGTATTTT. The full variable domain, in which reference TRBV9 and TRBJ2-3 provide the parts outside the CDR3, is DSGVTQTPKHLITATGQRVTLRCSPRSGDLSVYWYQQSLDQGLQFLIQYYNGEERAKGNILERFSAQQFPDLHSELNLSSLELGDSALYFCASSVQRTSTDTQYFGPGTRLTVL.

This clone was recorded only once. The chain recombines TRBV29-1 with TRBJ2-7; 12 nucleotides line up with TRBD1. The germline CDR1 and CDR2 sequences are SQVTM and ANQGSEA. The CDR3 consists of 14 residues. J lost 6 bases, V lost 6 bases, and 9 bases had no gene match. CDR3 nucleotides: TGCAGCGTCATAACCGGGACAGGGGGCTTCGAGCAGTACTTC. It encodes CSVITGTGGFEQYF.

The genes are TRBV3-1 (or the pseudogene TRBV3-2) and TRBJ2-5; 13 bases are a match to TRBD2. Trimming removed 4 bases from V and 5 bases from J; junction bases left unmatched: 4. Per germline, CDR1 LGHDT and CDR2 YNNKEL (reference sequence). The CDR3 is 15 residues long. The DNA for the CDR3 is TGTGCCAGCAGCCCAGGGACTAGCGGGATGGAGACCCAGTACTTC. Translated: CASSPGTSGMETQYF.

This chain links TRBV29-1 with TRBJ2-1; the match to TRBD1 covers 8 bases. V lost 7 bases to trimming and J lost 6 bases; unmatched junction nucleotides: 5. The CDR3 has 12 residues. The germline V gene has CDR1 SQVTM and CDR2 ANQGSEA. In nucleotides, the CDR3 is TGCAGCGCCCACAGGGGGAGCAATGAGCAGTTCTTC. Protein product: CSAHRGSNEQFF.

V and J are TRBV3-1 (or the pseudogene TRBV3-2) and TRBJ1-2; tentative D call: TRBD1 (5 bases). The CDR3 loop spans 13 amino acids. V lost 4 bases and J 4 bases, leaving 10 bases between the germline ends. From germline, CDR1 is LGHDT and CDR2 YNNKEL (reference sequence). CDR3 protein: CASSPGLVYGYTF. DNA of the CDR3: TGTGCCAGCAGCCCAGGGTTGGTCTATGGCTACACCTTC.